Presented here are 10 T cell receptor beta chains from one specimen sequenced in a study of blood T cell repertoires in COVID-19. TCRdb's copy holds only in-frame clones and misses some; the assay was immunoSEQ multiplex PCR. The sample yields about 130,000 clones, roughly nine tenths seen once. What was sequenced was peripheral blood. Receptor source: a man aged 50 or older with active COVID-19.

This chain links TRBV27 with TRBJ1-2; D is possibly TRBD1 (6 bases). The germline V and J ends were trimmed by 3 bases and 2 bases, with 10 bases remaining between them. Germline CDR1 is MNHEY and CDR2 is SMNVEV (reference sequence). The CDR3 spans 14 residues. The CDR3 bases are TGTGCCAGCAGTTTTGGTGGGGGCAACTATGGCTACACCTTC. This codes for CASSFGGGNYGYTF.

The chain has TRBV6-5 and TRBJ2-2; a possible D gene is TRBD2 (6 bases). The CDR3 consists of 13 residues. Germline CDR1 reads MNHEY; CDR2 reads SVGAGI. V lost 5 bases and J 7 bases, leaving 11 bases between the germline ends. CDR3 sequence: CASSSGLGGELFF. The CDR3 DNA follows: TGTGCCAGCAGTAGCGGGCTTGGCGGGGAGCTGTTTTTT.

The rearrangement uses TRBV11-3 and TRBJ2-7, with TRBD2 matching over 10 bases. In germline, CDR1 is SGHNT, CDR2 YENEEA. The CDR3 consists of 15 residues. With 3 bases clipped from V and 3 bases from J, the junction kept 5 bases outside the gene matches. The CDR3, as DNA: TGTGCCAGCAGCTTGGCAGCGGGAGGGTACTACGAGCAGTACGTC. This gives the protein CASSLAAGGYYEQYV.

The chain joins TRBV24-1 to TRBJ2-3; 11 nucleotides line up with TRBD2. The CDR3 runs to 16 residues. Germline-derived CDR1 and CDR2 are KGHDR and SFDVKD. V gave up 3 bases and J gave up 7 bases; unmatched junction bases: 8. This chain's CDR3 is CATSDLSGRGPNTQYF. The CDR3, as DNA: TGTGCCACCAGTGATCTTAGCGGGAGGGGGCCAAATACGCAGTATTTT.

The chain uses TRBV2 and TRBJ2-3; a possible D gene is TRBD2 (6 bases). This CDR3 contains 15 residues. CDR1 is SNHLY, CDR2 FYNNEI, per germline. With 2 bases removed from V and 6 bases from J, the gap between germline ends came to 15 bases. The CDR3 nucleotides read TGTGCCAGCAGTGAAAGGGACTCCGTTTGGGATACGCAGTATTTT. Its translation: CASSERDSVWDTQYF.

The V and J genes are TRBV21-1 and TRBJ2-1; the DNA was not used to check the table's D call, TRBD2. TRBV21-1 is termed a pseudogene. The CDR3 is made up of 17 amino acids. Here the CDR3 reads CASSKASGRVNYNEQFF. CDR3 DNA sequence: TGTGCCAGCAGCAAAGCGAGCGGGAGAGTTAACTACAATGAGCAGTTCTTC.

In the case of this clone: Other DNA variants within this sample encode the same CDR3. In DNA form, the CDR3 reads TGTGCCAGTAGTATAGGGACAGGGACCTACGAGCAGTACTTC. Translation gives CASSIGTGTYEQYF. J is TRBJ2-7 and V is TRBV19, with 8 bases fitting TRBD1. This CDR3 is built from 14 residues. V trimming: 1 base; J trimming: 2 bases; junction bases outside the gene matches: 1. Germline V gene data show CDR1 as LNHDA and CDR2 as SQIVND (reference sequence).

The chain carries TRBV6-6 and TRBJ1-3; D remains ambiguous. Germline CDR1 MNHNY, CDR2 SVGAGI (reference sequence). Deletions cut 8 bases from V and 4 bases from J, with 21 bases between. This CDR3 is built from 16 residues. The CDR3 region has the DNA TGTGCCAGCGCCAAGATTGATTCTATGGTGGGAAACACCATATATTTT. Amino acid sequence: CASAKIDSMVGNTIYF.

The V and J genes are TRBV7-2 and TRBJ2-5; D is possibly TRBD2 (6 bases). Germline values: CDR1 SGHTA, CDR2 FQGNSA. Between the trimmed V and J ends, which lost 1 base and 0 bases, there was a span of 15 bases. This CDR3 contains 17 residues. The CDR3 here is CASSLVVGSFYQETQYF. The CDR3 coding sequence is TGTGCCAGCAGCTTAGTAGTCGGGAGTTTCTACCAAGAGACCCAGTACTTC.

The V and J genes are TRBV29-1 and TRBJ2-1; 11 bases agree with TRBD2. There are 14 residues in the CDR3. V gave up 5 bases and J gave up 7 bases; unmatched junction bases: 7. CDR1 is SQVTM, CDR2 ANQGSEA, per germline. CDR3 loop: CSVSPGLADNEQFF. DNA of the CDR3: TGCAGCGTTTCTCCGGGACTAGCGGATAATGAGCAGTTCTTC.